This TCR beta chain came from a study of spatial heterogeneity in lung cancer. Study context: Consistently, beta-chain sequences turned up in larger numbers than alpha-chain sequences did. Study-wide results and caveats: It was estimated that coverage of tumor T cells reached about 7% for alpha chains and 13% for beta chains. In tumors, expanded intratumoral alpha and beta TCR counts tracked mutation counts.

This clonotype was detected a few times. Its antigen is undetermined. Trimming took off 4 bases at V and 4 bases at J, with 9 bases between the two ends. Per the germline V gene, CDR1 is SGHRS and CDR2 is YFSETQ. This CDR3 region has 14 residues. TCRdb re-called the 5' RACE reads with MiXCR, one entry per CDR3 protein. The sample holds 8,000 to 10,000 distinct CDR3 sequences, around 8.7% seen once. Time point reported: sample taken at primary tumor resection. The donors were 72 patients with non-small cell lung cancer that was early-stage and untreated. The specimen was lung tumor tissue, collected at surgery. The TCR comes from a female donor with early-stage non-small cell lung cancer. The rearrangement joins TRBV5-1 to TRBJ1-6; TRBD1 might be the D (5 bases). CDR3 in amino acids: CASSKQGYNSPLHF. For the CDR3, the DNA is TGCGCCAGCAGCAAGCAGGGTTATAATTCACCCCTCCACTTT.